Below, one TCR beta chain is given with its context. The data are from a study of blood T cells in healthy people across ages. For the second PCR, which ran for about 6 to 11 cycles, a sample-barcoded 5' primer and a J-beta primer mix were used. TCRdb re-analysed the 5' RACE reads in MiXCR, keeping a single row per CDR3 protein. The table has approximately 830,000 distinct CDR3 sequences, about 59% seen once. This sequence originates from a young man in good health. Source material: blood.

CDR3 DNA: TGTGCCAGCAGCCGCGGGGACAGCCCCAGCACAGATACGCAGTATTTT. Protein: CASSRGDSPSTDTQYF. This chain links TRBV7-9 with TRBJ2-3; possible D gene TRBD1, 7 bases. The CDR3 sequence is 16 residues long. Per the germline V gene, CDR1 is SEHNR and CDR2 is FQNEAQ (reference sequence). Deletions cut 5 bases from V and 0 bases from J, with 15 bases between.